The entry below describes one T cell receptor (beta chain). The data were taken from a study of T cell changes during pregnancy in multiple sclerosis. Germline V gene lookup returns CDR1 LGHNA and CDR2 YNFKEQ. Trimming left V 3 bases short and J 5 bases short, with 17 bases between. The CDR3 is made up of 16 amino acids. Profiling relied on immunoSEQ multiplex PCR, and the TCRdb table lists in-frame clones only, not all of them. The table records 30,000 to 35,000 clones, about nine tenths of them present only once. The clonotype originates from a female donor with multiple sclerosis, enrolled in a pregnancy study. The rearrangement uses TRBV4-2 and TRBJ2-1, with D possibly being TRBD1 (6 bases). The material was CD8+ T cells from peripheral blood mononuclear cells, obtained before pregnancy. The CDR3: CASSQTTIQGDNEQFF. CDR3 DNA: TGTGCCAGCAGCCAGACAACGATACAGGGCGACAATGAGCAGTTCTTC.